This T cell receptor beta chain was identified in a study of blood T cells in healthy people across ages. Broader study findings: A strong correlation was seen between TCR beta diversity and naive T cell percentage. Age showed a roughly linear inverse relationship with TCR beta diversity per million T cells. PBMCs went unsorted, and a conclusive naive versus antigen-experienced comparison was therefore prevented.

Staff drew approximately 9.7 milliliters of peripheral blood from each donor. Concerning this clonotype: Its target is unknown.

Through a sample-barcoded 5' primer and a J-beta primer mix, a second PCR was run for roughly 6 to 11 cycles. TCRdb recomputed calls from the 5' RACE reads with MiXCR, one row per CDR3 protein. The table has about 780,000 distinct CDR3 sequences, more than 35% seen once. The origin of this receptor is a man older than 75 in good health. The specimen was blood.

The CDR3 sequence: CASSTSGANVLTF. The CDR3 DNA is TGTGCCAGCAGCACCTCTGGGGCCAACGTCCTGACTTTC. The genes are TRBV27 and TRBJ2-6; D is uncertain. Germline CDR1 MNHEY, CDR2 SMNVEV (reference sequence). Trimming left V 6 bases short and J 0 bases short, with 3 bases between. CDR3 length: 13 residues.